A selection of T cell receptor beta chains follows, all from one sample in a study of blood T cell repertoires in COVID-19. Clones were read by immunoSEQ multiplex PCR, and TCRdb kept only the in-frame ones, dropping some. The sample includes a few hundred thousand clones, roughly four fifths seen only once; the top ten take about 4.8%. The specimen was PBMCs or T cells enriched from blood (not recorded which). Every receptor here comes from a woman in her forties or fifties who had recovered from COVID-19. CDR3s include the opening cysteine and the closing phenylalanine or tryptophan. A D gene is named only where the DNA matches it firmly. Clone size is given for some rows only: seen once, a few or many times, or a class if the clone is expanded.

j_call	clone_size	v_call	d_call	cdr3_aa	cdr3_nt
TRBJ2-7	-	TRBV5-4	-	CASSRSPTYEQYF	TGTGCCAGCTCTAGGTCCCCTACCTACGAGCAGTACTTC
TRBJ1-3	-	TRBV30	-	CAWSKSSGNTIYF	TGTGCCTGGAGTAAGAGCTCTGGAAACACCATATATTTT
TRBJ2-1	-	TRBV7-2	TRBD2	CASSLGLAGGWVNEQFF	TGTGCCAGCAGCTTAGGCTTAGCGGGAGGGTGGGTCAATGAGCAGTTCTTC
TRBJ1-4	-	TRBV5-1	-	CASSLEDTGELFF	TGCGCCAGCAGCTTGGAAGATACGGGTGAACTGTTTTTT
TRBJ1-1	once	TRBV7-9	-	CASSQTSGVGTEAFF	TGTGCCAGCAGCCAAACGTCAGGGGTCGGCACTGAAGCTTTCTTT
TRBJ2-3	once	TRBV7-2	TRBD2	CASSLAPSGGDTDTQYF	TGTGCCAGCAGCTTAGCCCCTAGCGGGGGGGACACAGATACGCAGTATTTT
TRBJ2-7	-	TRBV7-3	-	CASSLNLYYEQYF	TGTGCCAGCAGCTTAAACTTATACTACGAGCAGTACTTC
TRBJ2-1	-	TRBV27	-	CASSLQGPSYNEQFF	TGTGCCAGCAGTTTACAGGGTCCCTCCTACAATGAGCAGTTCTTC
TRBJ2-7	-	TRBV5-8	-	CASSQRTDIAEQYF	TGTGCCAGCAGCCAAAGGACAGATATTGCCGAGCAGTACTTC
TRBJ2-2	-	TRBV30	TRBD1	CAWGTGWDAGELFF	TGTGCCTGGGGGACAGGGTGGGACGCCGGGGAGCTGTTTTTT
TRBJ1-2	-	TRBV30	-	CAWRMGAPGDGYTF	TGTGCCTGGAGGATGGGGGCGCCCGGGGATGGCTACACCTTC
TRBJ2-1	-	TRBV19	TRBD2	CASSSGGRAGDEQFF	TGTGCCAGTAGTAGCGGCGGGAGAGCCGGCGACGAGCAGTTCTTC
TRBJ2-1	-	TRBV7-9	TRBD2	CASSATSGSTIEQFF	TGTGCCAGCAGCGCAACGAGCGGGAGTACTATTGAGCAGTTCTTC